This T cell receptor (beta chain) was captured in a study of Graves' ophthalmopathy and Graves' hyperthyroidism. General study findings and limits: Blood also carried most expanded thyroid clonotypes exceeding 0.001 frequency.

CDR1 and CDR2 (germline): MDHEN, SYDVKM. The CDR3 is made up of 14 amino acids. V was shortened by 5 bases and J by 5 bases, with 15 bases between the two germline ends. Investigators amplified TCR beta CDR3 regions from RNA transcripts. Second-round multiplex PCR came after a first-round RT-PCR that employed HTBI primers. TCRdb passed the multiplex PCR reads through MiXCR, listing each CDR3 protein once. The table lists roughly 480,000 distinct CDR3 sequences, under 15% of them singletons. The table lists this clonotype with many counts. Its antigen is still unknown. Ophthalmopathy donors' eye disease showed moderate-to-severe activity, CAS of at least 3, NOSPECS of at least 4 and duration under 3 months. It was from 8 to 10 ml of fresh peripheral blood that the PBMCs came.

The chain has TRBV28 and TRBJ2-5; D not certain. Sequencing used blood. The receptor's source is a woman aged 25-40 years with Graves' ophthalmopathy. CDR3 in amino acids: CASSPAGQRETQYF. CDR3 coding DNA: TGTGCCAGCAGTCCGGCCGGGCAGAGGGAGACCCAGTACTTC.